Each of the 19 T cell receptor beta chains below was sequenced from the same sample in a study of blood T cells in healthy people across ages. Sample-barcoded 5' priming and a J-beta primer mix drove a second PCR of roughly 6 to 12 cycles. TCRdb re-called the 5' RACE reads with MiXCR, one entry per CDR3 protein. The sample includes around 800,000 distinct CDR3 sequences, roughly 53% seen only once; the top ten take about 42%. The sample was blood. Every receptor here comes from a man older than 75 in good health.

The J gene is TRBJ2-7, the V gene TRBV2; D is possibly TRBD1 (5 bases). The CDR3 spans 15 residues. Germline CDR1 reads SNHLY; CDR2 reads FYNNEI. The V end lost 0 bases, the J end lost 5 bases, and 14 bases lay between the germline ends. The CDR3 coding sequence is TGTGCCAGCAGTGAAGCGTGGCAGGGAAACAACGAGCAGTACTTC. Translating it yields CASSEAWQGNNEQYF. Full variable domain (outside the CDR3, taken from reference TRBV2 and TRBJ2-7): EPEVTQTPSHQVTQMGQEVILRCVPISNHLYFYWYRQILGQKVEFLVSFYNNEISEKSEIFDDQFSVERPDGSNFTLKIRSTKLEDSAMYFCASSEAWQGNNEQYFGPGTRLTVT.

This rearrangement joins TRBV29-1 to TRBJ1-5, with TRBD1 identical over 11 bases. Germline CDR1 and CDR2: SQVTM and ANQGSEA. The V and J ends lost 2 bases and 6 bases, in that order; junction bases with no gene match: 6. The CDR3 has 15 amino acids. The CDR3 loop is CSVEIAGTGGQPQHF. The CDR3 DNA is TGCAGCGTTGAAATAGCGGGGACAGGGGGTCAGCCCCAGCATTTT.

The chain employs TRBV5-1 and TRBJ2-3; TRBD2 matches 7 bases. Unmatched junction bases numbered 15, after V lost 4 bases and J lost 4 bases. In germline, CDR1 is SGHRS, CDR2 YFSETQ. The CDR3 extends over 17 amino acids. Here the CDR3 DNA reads TGCGCCAGCAGCCCGAAGGCCCGGCTAGCGGCCTCAGATACGCAGTATTTT. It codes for CASSPKARLAASDTQYF.

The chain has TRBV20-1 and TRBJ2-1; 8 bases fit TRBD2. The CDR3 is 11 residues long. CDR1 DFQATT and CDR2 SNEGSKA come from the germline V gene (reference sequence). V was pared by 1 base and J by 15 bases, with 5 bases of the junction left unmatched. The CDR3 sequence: CSARAGTSGFF. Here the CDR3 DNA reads TGCAGTGCTAGAGCCGGGACTAGTGGGTTCTTC.

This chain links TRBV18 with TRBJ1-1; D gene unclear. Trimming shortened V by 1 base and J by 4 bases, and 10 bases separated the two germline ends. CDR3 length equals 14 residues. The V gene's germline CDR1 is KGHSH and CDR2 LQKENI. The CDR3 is CASSPQGLSTEAFF. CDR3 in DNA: TGTGCCAGCTCACCACAGGGCTTGAGCACTGAAGCTTTCTTT. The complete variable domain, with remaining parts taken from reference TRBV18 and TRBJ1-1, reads NAGVMQNPRHLVRRRGQEARLRCSPMKGHSHVYWYRQLPEEGLKFMVYLQKENIIDESGMPKERFSAEFPKEGPSILRIQQVVRGDSAAYFCASSPQGLSTEAFFGQGTRLTVV.

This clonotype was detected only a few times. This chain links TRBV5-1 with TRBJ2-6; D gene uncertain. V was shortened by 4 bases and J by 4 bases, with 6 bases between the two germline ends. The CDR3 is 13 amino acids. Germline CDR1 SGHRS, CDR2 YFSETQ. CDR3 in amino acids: CASSSKGANVLTF. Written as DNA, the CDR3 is TGCGCCAGCAGCAGTAAGGGGGCCAACGTCCTGACTTTC.

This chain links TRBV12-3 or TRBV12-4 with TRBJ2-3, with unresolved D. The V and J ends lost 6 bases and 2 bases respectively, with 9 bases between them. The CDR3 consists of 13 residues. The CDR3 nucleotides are TGTGCCAGCAGGTGGACGACCACAGATACGCAGTATTTT. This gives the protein CASRWTTTDTQYF.

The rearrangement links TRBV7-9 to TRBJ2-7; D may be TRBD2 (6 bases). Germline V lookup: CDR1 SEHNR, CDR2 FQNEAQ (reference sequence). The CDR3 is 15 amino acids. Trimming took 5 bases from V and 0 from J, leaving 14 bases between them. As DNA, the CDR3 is TGTGCCAGCAGCCCCCGACTAGTCTCCTCCTACGAGCAGTACTTC. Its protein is CASSPRLVSSYEQYF.

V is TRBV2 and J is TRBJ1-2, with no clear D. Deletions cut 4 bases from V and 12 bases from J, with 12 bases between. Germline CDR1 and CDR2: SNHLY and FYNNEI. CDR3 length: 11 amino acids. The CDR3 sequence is CASSVGPSNTF. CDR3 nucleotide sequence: TGTGCCAGCAGTGTAGGGCCATCAAACACCTTC.

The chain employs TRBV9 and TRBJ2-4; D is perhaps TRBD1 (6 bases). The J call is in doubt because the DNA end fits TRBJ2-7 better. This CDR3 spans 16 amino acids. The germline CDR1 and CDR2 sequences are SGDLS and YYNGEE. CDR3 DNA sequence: TGTGCCAGCAGCCCTAGAGGGTCAGGGGATCTATACGAGCAGTACTTC. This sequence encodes CASSPRGSGDLYEQYF.

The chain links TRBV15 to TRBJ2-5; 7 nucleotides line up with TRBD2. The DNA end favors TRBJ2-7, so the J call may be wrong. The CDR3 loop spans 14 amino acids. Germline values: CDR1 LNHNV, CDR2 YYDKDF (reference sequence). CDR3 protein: CATSREGGIHEQYF. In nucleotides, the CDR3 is TGTGCCACCAGCAGAGAGGGAGGGATCCACGAGCAGTACTTC.

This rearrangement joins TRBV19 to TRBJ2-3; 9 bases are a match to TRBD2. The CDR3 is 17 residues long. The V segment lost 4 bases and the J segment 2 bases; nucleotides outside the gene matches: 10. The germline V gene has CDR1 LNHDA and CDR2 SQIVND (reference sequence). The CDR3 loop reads CASSTSRRTSDTDTQYF. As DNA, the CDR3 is TGTGCCAGTAGTACATCTCGGCGGACTAGCGACACAGATACGCAGTATTTT.

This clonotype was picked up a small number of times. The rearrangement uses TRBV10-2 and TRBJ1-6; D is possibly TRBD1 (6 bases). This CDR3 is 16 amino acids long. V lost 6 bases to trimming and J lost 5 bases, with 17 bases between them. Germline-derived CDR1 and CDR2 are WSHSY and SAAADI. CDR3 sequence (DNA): TGCGCCAGCAGAAGAGCGCGGGACACTGATAATTCACCCCTCCACTTT. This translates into CASRRARDTDNSPLHF.

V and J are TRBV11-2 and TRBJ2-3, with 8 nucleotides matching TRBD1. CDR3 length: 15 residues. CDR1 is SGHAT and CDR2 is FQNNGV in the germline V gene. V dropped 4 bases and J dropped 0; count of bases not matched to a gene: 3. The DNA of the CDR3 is TGTGCCAGCAGCTCACAGGGGGTTAGCACAGATACGCAGTATTTT. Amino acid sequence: CASSSQGVSTDTQYF.

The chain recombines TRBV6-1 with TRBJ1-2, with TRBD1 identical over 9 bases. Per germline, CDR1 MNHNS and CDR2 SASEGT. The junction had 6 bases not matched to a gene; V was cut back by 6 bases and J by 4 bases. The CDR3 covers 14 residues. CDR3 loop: CASRTTGGVYGYTF. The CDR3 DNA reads TGTGCCAGCAGAACGACAGGGGGAGTCTATGGCTACACCTTC.

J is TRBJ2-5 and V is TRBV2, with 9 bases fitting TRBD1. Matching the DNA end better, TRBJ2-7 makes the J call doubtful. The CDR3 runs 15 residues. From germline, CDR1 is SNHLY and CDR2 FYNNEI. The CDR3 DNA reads TGTGCCAGCAGTGCTGGAGGGACAGGGATCAACGAGCAGTACTTC. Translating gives CASSAGGTGINEQYF.

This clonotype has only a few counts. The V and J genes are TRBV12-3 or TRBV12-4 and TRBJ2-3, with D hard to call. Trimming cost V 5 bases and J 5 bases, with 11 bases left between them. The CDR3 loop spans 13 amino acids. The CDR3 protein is CASSPPRGDTQYF. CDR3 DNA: TGTGCCAGCAGTCCCCCCCGAGGAGATACGCAGTATTTT.

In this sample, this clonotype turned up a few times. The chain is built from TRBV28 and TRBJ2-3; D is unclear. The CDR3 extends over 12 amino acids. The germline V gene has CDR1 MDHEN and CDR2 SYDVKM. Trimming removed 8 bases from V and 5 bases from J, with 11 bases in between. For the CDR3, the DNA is TGTGCCAGCGGGGTTCTGGGAGATACGCAGTATTTT. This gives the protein CASGVLGDTQYF.

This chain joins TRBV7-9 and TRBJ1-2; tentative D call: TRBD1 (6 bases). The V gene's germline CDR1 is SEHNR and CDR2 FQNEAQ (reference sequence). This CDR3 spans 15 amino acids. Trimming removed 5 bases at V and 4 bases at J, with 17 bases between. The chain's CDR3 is CASSREGGRGYGYTF. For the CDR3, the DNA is TGTGCCAGCAGCCGGGAGGGGGGGCGCGGCTATGGCTACACCTTC.